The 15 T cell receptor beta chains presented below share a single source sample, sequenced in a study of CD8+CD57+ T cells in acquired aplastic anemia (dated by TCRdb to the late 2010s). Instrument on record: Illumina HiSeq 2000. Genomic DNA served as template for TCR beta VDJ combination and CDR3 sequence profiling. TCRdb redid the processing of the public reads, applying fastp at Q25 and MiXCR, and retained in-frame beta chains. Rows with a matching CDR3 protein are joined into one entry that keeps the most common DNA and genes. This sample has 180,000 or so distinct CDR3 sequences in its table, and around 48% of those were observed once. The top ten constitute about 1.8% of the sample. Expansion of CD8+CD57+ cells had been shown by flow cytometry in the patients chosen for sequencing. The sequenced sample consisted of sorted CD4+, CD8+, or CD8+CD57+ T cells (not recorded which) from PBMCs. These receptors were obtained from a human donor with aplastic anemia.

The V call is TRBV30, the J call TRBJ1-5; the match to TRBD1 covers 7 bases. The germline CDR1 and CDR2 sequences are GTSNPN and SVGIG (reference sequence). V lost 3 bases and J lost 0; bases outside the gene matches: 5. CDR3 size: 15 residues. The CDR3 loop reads CAWRPQGYSNQPQHF. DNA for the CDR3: TGTGCCTGGAGGCCACAGGGGTATAGCAATCAGCCCCAGCATTTT.

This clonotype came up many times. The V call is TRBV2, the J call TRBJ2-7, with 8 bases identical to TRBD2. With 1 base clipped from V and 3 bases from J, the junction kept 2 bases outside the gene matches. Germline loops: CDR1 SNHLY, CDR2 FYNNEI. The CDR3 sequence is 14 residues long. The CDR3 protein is CASSEGGGHYEQYF. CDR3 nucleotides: TGTGCCAGCAGTGAAGGCGGGGGGCACTACGAGCAGTACTTC.

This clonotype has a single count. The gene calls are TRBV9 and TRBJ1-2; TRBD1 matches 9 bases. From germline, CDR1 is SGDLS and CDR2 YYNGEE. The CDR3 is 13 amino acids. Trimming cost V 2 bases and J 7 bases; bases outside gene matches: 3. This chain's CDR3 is CASSVGTGRGYTF. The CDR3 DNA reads TGTGCCAGCAGCGTCGGGACAGGGCGTGGCTACACCTTC.

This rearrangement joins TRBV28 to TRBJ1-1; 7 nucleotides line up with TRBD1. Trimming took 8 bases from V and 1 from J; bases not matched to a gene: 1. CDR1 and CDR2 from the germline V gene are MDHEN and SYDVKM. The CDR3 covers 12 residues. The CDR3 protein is CASGTENTEAFF. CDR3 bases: TGTGCCAGCGGGACAGAGAACACTGAAGCTTTCTTT. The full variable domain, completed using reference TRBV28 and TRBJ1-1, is DVKVTQSSRYLVKRTGEKVFLECVQDMDHENMFWYRQDPGLGLRLIYFSYDVKMKEKGDIPEGYSVSREKKERFSLILESASTNQTSMYLCASGTENTEAFFGQGTRLTVV.

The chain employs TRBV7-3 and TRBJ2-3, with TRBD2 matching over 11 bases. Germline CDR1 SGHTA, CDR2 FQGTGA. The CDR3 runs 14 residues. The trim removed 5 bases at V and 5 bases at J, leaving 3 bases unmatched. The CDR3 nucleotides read TGTGCCAGCAGCCCTAGCGGGGGGTTAGATACGCAGTATTTT. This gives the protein CASSPSGGLDTQYF.

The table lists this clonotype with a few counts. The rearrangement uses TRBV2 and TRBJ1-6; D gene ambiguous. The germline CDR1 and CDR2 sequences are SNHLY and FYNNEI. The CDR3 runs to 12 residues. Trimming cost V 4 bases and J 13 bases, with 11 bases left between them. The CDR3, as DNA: TGTGCCAGCAGTGTCCATTCTCTTCCCCTCCACTTT. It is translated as CASSVHSLPLHF.

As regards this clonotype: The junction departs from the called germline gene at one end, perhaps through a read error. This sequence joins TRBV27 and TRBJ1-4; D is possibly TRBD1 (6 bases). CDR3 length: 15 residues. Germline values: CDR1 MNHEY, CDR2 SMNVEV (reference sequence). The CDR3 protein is CASSAAQGMRGELLF. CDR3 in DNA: TGTGCCAGCAGTGCCGCACAGGGTATGAGGGGGGAACTGCTTTTT.

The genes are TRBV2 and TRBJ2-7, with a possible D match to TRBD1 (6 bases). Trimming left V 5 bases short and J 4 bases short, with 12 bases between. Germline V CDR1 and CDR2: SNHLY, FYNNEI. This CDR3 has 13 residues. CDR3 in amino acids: CASSSTTGYEQYF. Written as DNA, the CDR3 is TGTGCCAGCAGTAGTACCACAGGGTACGAGCAGTACTTC.

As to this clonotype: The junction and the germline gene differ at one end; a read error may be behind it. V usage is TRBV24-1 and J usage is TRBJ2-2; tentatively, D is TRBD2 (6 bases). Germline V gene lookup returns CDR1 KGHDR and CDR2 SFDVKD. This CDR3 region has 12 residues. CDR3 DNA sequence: TGTGCCACCAGTCTGTACACCGGGGGGCTGTTTTTT. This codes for CATSLYTGGLFF.

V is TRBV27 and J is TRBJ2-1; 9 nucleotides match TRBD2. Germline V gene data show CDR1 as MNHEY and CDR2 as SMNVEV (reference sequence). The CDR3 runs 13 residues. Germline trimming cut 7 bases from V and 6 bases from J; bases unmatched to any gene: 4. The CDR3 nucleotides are TGTGCCAGCAAGGCTAGCGGGGTCAATGAGCAGTTCTTC. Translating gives CASKASGVNEQFF.

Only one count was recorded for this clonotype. CDR3 nucleotide sequence: TGTGCCAGCAGCTTGGGCGGGACAGACTATGGCTACACCTTC. Protein sequence: CASSLGGTDYGYTF. This chain connects TRBV7-2 to TRBJ1-2, with TRBD1 identical over 7 bases. Germline V gene data show CDR1 as SGHTA and CDR2 as FQGNSA. The CDR3 is 14 amino acids. J lost 3 bases, V lost 3 bases, and 4 bases had no gene match.

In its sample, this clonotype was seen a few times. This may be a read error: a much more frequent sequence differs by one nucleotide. This CDR3 reads CASSVGTGGAGYTF. The CDR3 coding sequence is TGTGCCAGCAGCGTAGGGACAGGGGGTGCGGGCTACACCTTC. The chain employs TRBV9 and TRBJ1-2, with 10 positions matching TRBD1. This CDR3 is 14 amino acids long. V trimming: 0 bases; J trimming: 8 bases; junction bases outside the gene matches: 4. Germline lookup yields CDR1 SGDLS and CDR2 YYNGEE.

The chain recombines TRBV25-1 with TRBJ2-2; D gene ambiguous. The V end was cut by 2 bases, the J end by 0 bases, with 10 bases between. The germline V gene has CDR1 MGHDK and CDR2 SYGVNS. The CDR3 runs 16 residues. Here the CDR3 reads CASSERAGPNTGELFF. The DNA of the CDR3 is TGTGCCAGCAGTGAAAGGGCAGGACCGAACACCGGGGAGCTGTTTTTT.

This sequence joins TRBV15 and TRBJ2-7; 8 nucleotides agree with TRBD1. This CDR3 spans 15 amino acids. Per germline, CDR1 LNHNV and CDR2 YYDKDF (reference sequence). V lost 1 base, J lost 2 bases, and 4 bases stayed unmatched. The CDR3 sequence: CATSRGAQGAYEQYF. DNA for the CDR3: TGTGCCACCAGCAGAGGAGCACAGGGGGCCTACGAGCAGTACTTC.

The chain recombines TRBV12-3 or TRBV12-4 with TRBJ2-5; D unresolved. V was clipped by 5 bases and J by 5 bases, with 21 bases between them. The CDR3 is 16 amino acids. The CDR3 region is CASSPSSAATRETQYF. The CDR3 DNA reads TGTGCCAGCAGTCCAAGCTCGGCTGCAACCCGGGAGACCCAGTACTTC.